Below, 28 T cell receptor beta chains from the same sample are listed, as sequenced in a study of early T cells in non-severe SARS-CoV-2 infection. TCRdb passed the 5' RACE reads through MiXCR, listing each CDR3 protein once. The data show about 98,000 distinct CDR3 sequences, 9.5% to 12% seen once. The sample comprised whole blood. The receptors derive from an adult who was a healthcare worker with PCR-confirmed SARS-CoV-2 infection or an uninfected control (not recorded which).

The CDR3 DNA reads TGTGCCAGCAGCTTAGACGTATATGGTGGGGCTTACGGAACCCAGTACTTC. Amino acids: CASSLDVYGGAYGTQYF. This chain joins TRBV7-2 and TRBJ2-5; D is perhaps TRBD1 (5 bases). Germline-derived CDR1 and CDR2 are SGHTA and FQGNSA. The CDR3 sequence is 17 residues long. The ends were cut back, 1 base at V and 8 bases at J, with 23 bases in the middle.

The gene calls are TRBV5-1 and TRBJ1-1; TRBD1 matches 8 bases. CDR1 and CDR2 from the germline V gene are SGHRS and YFSETQ. This CDR3 contains 14 residues. V lost 5 bases, J lost 1 base, and 4 bases stayed unmatched. CDR3 in amino acids: CASSSTGANTEAFF. In DNA, the CDR3 is TGCGCCAGCAGTTCGACAGGGGCGAACACTGAAGCTTTCTTT.

This clonotype has ten or more counts. The chain combines TRBV20-1 with TRBJ1-2, with D maybe TRBD1 (6 bases). The germline V and J ends were trimmed by 6 bases and 4 bases, with 15 bases remaining between them. Germline values: CDR1 DFQATT, CDR2 SNEGSKA (reference sequence). This CDR3 comprises 13 residues. CDR3 nucleotide sequence: TGCAGTGCCTCGAAGGACAGCCCCTATGGCTACACCTTC. Amino acids: CSASKDSPYGYTF.

The chain joins TRBV10-3 to TRBJ2-5, with D tentatively TRBD1 or TRBD2 (5 bases each). Deletions cut 10 bases from V and 5 bases from J, with 8 bases between. This CDR3 contains 10 residues. Germline CDR1 ENHRY, CDR2 SYGVKD. The chain's CDR3 is CATGTETQYF. The DNA of the CDR3 is TGTGCCACCGGGACGGAGACCCAGTACTTC.

This clonotype has at least ten counts. The CDR3 coding sequence is TGTGCCAGCAGTCCGGAGGGAGGGATTGAAGCTTTCTTT. This codes for CASSPEGGIEAFF. The rearrangement joins TRBV2 to TRBJ1-1; D ambiguous. The V gene lost 5 bases and the J gene lost 7 bases, with 14 bases spanning the gap. Germline V CDR1 and CDR2: SNHLY, FYNNEI. This CDR3 is 13 amino acids long. Combining the CDR3 with reference TRBV2 and TRBJ1-1 gives the whole variable domain EPEVTQTPSHQVTQMGQEVILRCVPISNHLYFYWYRQILGQKVEFLVSFYNNEISEKSEIFDDQFSVERPDGSNFTLKIRSTKLEDSAMYFCASSPEGGIEAFFGQGTRLTVV.

V usage is TRBV3-1 and J usage is TRBJ1-1; D possibly corresponds to TRBD1 (5 bases). The germline CDR1 and CDR2 sequences are LGHDT and YNNKEL (reference sequence). There are 14 residues in the CDR3. V was cut by 0 bases and J by 4 bases, with 9 bases left in between. The CDR3 region is CASSQDIGATEAFF. CDR3 sequence (DNA): TGTGCCAGCAGCCAAGATATCGGGGCCACTGAAGCTTTCTTT.

About this clonotype: Possible read error: a much larger clone is one base away. The gene calls are TRBV6-5 and TRBJ1-2; D is ambiguous. Germline CDR1 reads MNHEY; CDR2 reads SVGAGI. There are 13 residues in the CDR3. Here the CDR3 DNA reads TGTGCCAGCAGTTACTCCAAGTACTATGGCCACACCTTC. Translation: CASSYSKYYGHTF.

This clonotype turned up a few times. The chain is built from TRBV4-2 and TRBJ1-1, with a weak D call TRBD1 (5 bases). This CDR3 contains 15 residues. Germline values: CDR1 LGHNA, CDR2 YNFKEQ. V was pared by 1 base and J by 0 bases, with 9 bases between. As DNA, the CDR3 is TGTGCCAGCAGCCAAGTAGGGGTCATGAACACTGAAGCTTTCTTT. Translated, it gives CASSQVGVMNTEAFF.

This clonotype was counted at least ten times. This chain connects TRBV7-8 to TRBJ2-4; 7 positions match TRBD2. This CDR3 is built from 17 residues. With 2 bases clipped from V and 3 bases from J, the junction kept 10 bases outside the gene matches. Germline V lookup: CDR1 SGHVS, CDR2 FQNEAQ. The CDR3 region has the DNA TGTGCCAGCAGCTTAACGGCGGGAGTGATGGTCAAAAACATTCAGTACTTC. It encodes CASSLTAGVMVKNIQYF.

This clonotype was seen ten or more times. The CDR3 protein is CASSIRDTYEQYF. The DNA for the CDR3 is TGTGCCAGCAGCATACGGGACACCTACGAGCAGTACTTC. The V and J genes are TRBV13 and TRBJ2-7; tentatively, D is TRBD1 (6 bases). Per germline, CDR1 PRHDT and CDR2 FYEKMQ (reference sequence). V lost 5 bases, J lost 2 bases, and 10 bases lay in between. The length of the CDR3 is 13 residues. Filled out from reference TRBV13 and TRBJ2-7, the complete variable domain reads AAGVIQSPRHLIKEKRETATLKCYPIPRHDTVYWYQQGPGQDPQFLISFYEKMQSDKGSIPDRFSAQQFSDYHSELNMSSLELGDSALYFCASSIRDTYEQYFGPGTRLTVT.

The V gene is TRBV20-1, the J gene TRBJ1-1, with D tentatively TRBD1 (5 bases). CDR3 size: 14 residues. Germline assignment: CDR1 DFQATT and CDR2 SNEGSKA (reference sequence). Between the trimmed V and J ends, which lost 0 bases and 7 bases, there was a span of 15 bases. DNA of the CDR3: TGCAGTGCTAGAGACCCCCGGGGAAGGGGTGAAGCTTTCTTT. This translates into CSARDPRGRGEAFF.

This clonotype was recorded a few times. The V call is TRBV20-1, the J call TRBJ2-7, with 9 bases fitting TRBD2. In germline, CDR1 is DFQATT, CDR2 SNEGSKA (reference sequence). V lost 3 bases and J lost 1; bases outside the gene matches: 7. This CDR3 is built from 15 residues. CDR3 nucleotide sequence: TGCAGTGCTAGTCGGCTCCTAGCGGGATCCTACGAGCAGTACTTC. The encoded protein is CSASRLLAGSYEQYF.

With respect to this clonotype: The DNA is omitted, as the CDR3 cannot be located on it reliably, and the CDR3 follows TCRdb's listing. The rearrangement joins TRBV15 to TRBJ1-2. CDR1 is LNHNV and CDR2 is YYDKDF in the germline V gene (reference sequence). Ends included, the CDR3 has 17 residues. This CDR3 is CATSRETLWESNYGYTF.

The chain links TRBV28 to TRBJ1-2; a weak D match, TRBD1 (6 bases). CDR3 length equals 13 residues. V shed 6 bases and J shed 13 bases, with 21 bases lying between them. The germline gives CDR1 MDHEN, CDR2 SYDVKM. The CDR3 here is CASRVSRDTKATF. The CDR3 coding sequence is TGTGCCAGCAGAGTTAGCAGGGACACAAAGGCCACCTTC.

The chain carries TRBV9 and TRBJ1-1, with a tentative D call TRBD1 (5 bases). Trimming stripped 3 bases from V and 0 bases from J, with 9 bases between. Germline assignment: CDR1 SGDLS and CDR2 YYNGEE. This CDR3 is built from 14 residues. The DNA of the CDR3 is TGTGCCAGCAGCGGGGGACTCCTGAACACTGAAGCTTTCTTT. Translated: CASSGGLLNTEAFF.

V and J are TRBV20-1 and TRBJ2-1; TRBD1 or TRBD2 may be the D gene (6 bases each). The CDR3 covers 12 residues. V was shortened by 1 base and J by 13 bases, with 14 bases between the two germline ends. CDR1 and CDR2 (germline): DFQATT, SNEGSKA (reference sequence). CDR3 sequence (DNA): TGCAGTGCTAGAGTTTTAGGGGGGTTTCAGTTCTTC. This gives the protein CSARVLGGFQFF.

This clonotype was detected many times. The chain joins TRBV9 to TRBJ1-1; 9 bases fit TRBD1. Unmatched junction bases numbered 7, after V lost 4 bases and J lost 3 bases. Germline V gene sequence: CDR1 SGDLS, CDR2 YYNGEE. The CDR3 contains 15 residues. CDR3 in amino acids: CASSSGDRGDTEAFF. DNA of the CDR3: TGTGCCAGCAGCTCAGGAGACAGGGGGGACACTGAAGCTTTCTTT.

This chain connects TRBV5-4 to TRBJ2-3, with D possibly TRBD2 on 6 matching bases. Trimming left V 4 bases short and J 1 base short, with 22 bases between. The CDR3 totals 18 residues. Germline CDR1 is SGHNT and CDR2 is YYREEE (reference sequence). The CDR3 sequence: CASSPLTPGLGGTDTQYF. CDR3 nucleotides: TGTGCCAGCAGCCCCTTAACGCCGGGACTGGGAGGCACAGATACGCAGTATTTT.

This clonotype has ten or more counts. V and J are TRBV10-3 and TRBJ1-1, with 9 bases fitting TRBD1. Germline V gives CDR1 ENHRY, CDR2 SYGVKD. Trimming at V came to 8 bases and at J to 5 bases, leaving 6 bases not matched to a gene. The CDR3 sequence is 13 residues long. CDR3 sequence (DNA): TGTGCCATCCTCCCGACAGGGGGAACTGAAGCTTTCTTT. This translates into CAILPTGGTEAFF.

In its sample, this clonotype was seen a few times. The CDR3 loop is CAIGTSGQETQYF. The CDR3 region has the DNA TGTGCCATCGGGACTAGCGGACAAGAGACCCAGTACTTC. This chain links TRBV10-3 with TRBJ2-5; 11 bases match TRBD2. The CDR3 length is 13 residues. V shed 8 bases and J 2 bases; nucleotides not matched to a gene: 1. The germline V gene has CDR1 ENHRY and CDR2 SYGVKD.

This clonotype was seen ten or more times. This chain connects TRBV28 to TRBJ1-1, with 8 bases lining up with TRBD1. In germline, CDR1 is MDHEN, CDR2 SYDVKM. CDR3 length: 14 amino acids. Losses at the gene ends were 5 bases for V and 11 bases for J; bases not matched to a gene: 13. DNA for the CDR3: TGTGCCAGCAGTGTGACAGGGGAGGGGGGCGACGCTTTCTTT. This encodes CASSVTGEGGDAFF. The full variable domain, with the rest looked up from reference TRBV28 and TRBJ1-1, is DVKVTQSSRYLVKRTGEKVFLECVQDMDHENMFWYRQDPGLGLRLIYFSYDVKMKEKGDIPEGYSVSREKKERFSLILESASTNQTSMYLCASSVTGEGGDAFFGQGTRLTVV.

This clonotype was seen only a few times. The genes are TRBV12-3 or TRBV12-4 and TRBJ1-5; D is possibly TRBD1 (5 bases). The CDR3 extends over 15 amino acids. V was trimmed by 6 bases and J by 3 bases, leaving 15 bases between them. The CDR3 sequence is CASSPSGAANQPQHF. The CDR3 DNA reads TGTGCCAGCAGCCCCAGTGGGGCGGCCAATCAGCCCCAGCATTTT.

The chain is built from TRBV6-5 and TRBJ2-1; either TRBD1 or TRBD2 may fit D (5 bases each). Germline V CDR1 and CDR2: MNHEY, SVGAGI. Trimming took off 1 base at V and 8 bases at J, with 18 bases between the two ends. This CDR3 comprises 16 residues. CDR3 nucleotide sequence: TGTGCCAGCAGTTACTTGGGGGACCCCGGATTCCATGAGCAGTTCTTC. Translation: CASSYLGDPGFHEQFF.

The chain combines TRBV12-3 or TRBV12-4 with TRBJ1-6; maybe TRBD1 (6 bases). Trimming took off 5 bases at V and 6 bases at J, with 11 bases between the two ends. CDR3 size: 14 residues. This CDR3 reads CASSPRQVNSPLHF. CDR3 in DNA: TGTGCCAGCAGTCCCCGACAGGTTAATTCACCCCTCCACTTT.

In its sample, this clonotype was seen many times. V and J are TRBV6-4 and TRBJ1-1; 7 bases align to TRBD1. J lost 5 bases, V lost 5 bases, and 8 bases had no gene match. The CDR3 is 14 amino acids. Germline-derived CDR1 and CDR2 are MRHNA and SNTAGT. The CDR3 DNA reads as TGTGCCAGCAGTACCGGGACAGCAGGGACTGAAGCTTTCTTT. This sequence encodes CASSTGTAGTEAFF.

The chain is built from TRBV12-3 or TRBV12-4 and TRBJ2-3, with D possibly being TRBD1 (5 bases). The CDR3 has 17 residues. Trimming cost V 2 bases and J 9 bases, with 24 bases left between them. The CDR3 nucleotides are TGTGCCAGCAGTTTAAGTTCCAGGACACCCCGTCCGTGGACGCAGTATTTT. Its translation: CASSLSSRTPRPWTQYF.

This clonotype was seen many times. V usage is TRBV7-9 and J usage is TRBJ1-4; D is uncertain. The CDR3 extends over 14 amino acids. Germline CDR1 reads SEHNR; CDR2 reads FQNEAQ (reference sequence). V was shortened by 5 bases and J by 6 bases, with 13 bases between the two germline ends. The CDR3 is CASSGTLLDEKLFF. CDR3 DNA: TGTGCCAGCAGCGGAACTTTGCTTGATGAAAAACTGTTTTTT.

This clonotype was counted many times. The chain recombines TRBV20-1 with TRBJ2-7; no firm D call. The CDR3 runs to 12 residues. Germline assignment: CDR1 DFQATT and CDR2 SNEGSKA (reference sequence). Trimming left V 3 bases short and J 4 bases short, with 10 bases between. The CDR3 is CSARPDLYEQYF. The CDR3, as DNA: TGCAGTGCTAGGCCAGACTTATACGAGCAGTACTTC.